This T cell receptor beta chain originates from a study of T cell changes during pregnancy in multiple sclerosis. Sequencing used immunoSEQ multiplex PCR; TCRdb keeps in-frame clones, though not all of them. Found here are approximately 110,000 clones, about 89% of them singletons; the top ten hold about 3.2%. The trim removed 2 bases at V and 4 bases at J, leaving 7 bases unmatched. Per germline, CDR1 SGDLS and CDR2 YYNGEE. The CDR3 runs to 16 residues. The sample was peripheral blood, taken after pregnancy. The clonotype originates from a female donor with multiple sclerosis, enrolled in a pregnancy study. The chain employs TRBV9 and TRBJ2-1; 9 nucleotides agree with TRBD2. The CDR3 protein is CASSVSSLAGYNEQFF. The CDR3 coding sequence is TGTGCCAGCAGCGTTAGTTCTCTAGCGGGGTACAATGAGCAGTTCTTC.